These 4 T cell receptor beta chains share one sample of origin, sequenced in a study of T-cell reconstitution after alpha-beta-depleted transplantation in children. Construction of the TCRbeta library involved unique molecular identifiers. From the PCR reads, TCRdb called clonotypes with MiXCR, one entry per CDR3 protein. This table has around 450,000 distinct CDR3 sequences, 15% to 20% appearing once. The sample was PBMCs, mostly from graft donor cells, taken 360 days after TCRalphabeta/CD19-depleted stem cell transplant. The source of these receptors is a boy younger than two who had a stem cell transplant for Wiskott-Aldrich syndrome, so the T cells may come from the graft donor.

This clonotype appeared a few times. The V call is TRBV6-5, the J call TRBJ1-2; D remains ambiguous. V dropped 2 bases and J dropped 3 bases, with 7 bases sitting between them. Germline-derived CDR1 and CDR2 are MNHEY and SVGAGI. This CDR3 has 13 amino acids. The CDR3 DNA follows: TGTGCCAGCAGTTACGGGGTCTACTATGGCTACACCTTC. Residues: CASSYGVYYGYTF.

V gene TRBV18 combines with J gene TRBJ2-7; D unresolved. The V and J ends lost 5 bases and 4 bases respectively, with 9 bases between them. CDR3 length: 12 amino acids. Germline CDR1 KGHSH, CDR2 LQKENI. In DNA, the CDR3 is TGTGCCAGCTCAGGGGTCGGGTACGAGCAGTACTTC. This sequence encodes CASSGVGYEQYF.

In its sample, this clonotype was seen a few times. The gene calls are TRBV5-1 and TRBJ2-1; a possible D gene is TRBD2 (5 bases). CDR3 length: 14 amino acids. The V end lost 4 bases, the J end lost 7 bases, and 15 bases lay between the germline ends. The germline V gene encodes CDR1 SGHRS and CDR2 YFSETQ. CDR3 nucleotide sequence: TGCGCCAGCAGCGAACCGGGATTTTCTAATGAGCAGTTCTTC. It encodes CASSEPGFSNEQFF.

This clonotype was counted between two and nine times. The chain joins TRBV11-2 to TRBJ2-1; D gene ambiguous. CDR3 length: 14 amino acids. The V end lost 4 bases, the J end lost 6 bases, and 13 bases lay between the germline ends. Germline V lookup: CDR1 SGHAT, CDR2 FQNNGV. The CDR3 coding sequence is TGTGCCAGCAGCTCTAGAGGACCCTCCAATGAGCAGTTCTTC. As protein: CASSSRGPSNEQFF.